In its sample, the clone carrying this T cell receptor beta chain was seen a few times. A much larger clone sits a single nucleotide away, making a read error possible. Exclusion followed for patients with uncontrolled infection, other autoimmune disease, pregnancy or lactation. The sample belongs to a study of T cells in Graves' hyperthyroidism and ophthalmopathy. From germline, CDR1 is MNHEY and CDR2 SVGAGI. This CDR3 contains 17 residues. TCR beta CDR3 regions were amplified from RNA transcripts. The TCR CDR3 was amplified in a first-round RT-PCR using the HTBI primer set. A single record per CDR3 protein comes from TCRdb applying MiXCR to the multiplex PCR reads. This table has roughly 380,000 distinct CDR3 sequences, approximately 15% appearing once.

The V call is TRBV6-5, the J call TRBJ2-1; 7 nucleotides align to TRBD2. This sequence originates from a woman aged 60-75 years with Graves' hyperthyroidism. Sequencing input: blood. In DNA, the CDR3 is TGTGCCAGCAGTTTTCCAGCGGGGTTTAGCTCCTACAATAAGCAGTTCTTC. Its translation is CASSFPAGFSSYNKQFF.